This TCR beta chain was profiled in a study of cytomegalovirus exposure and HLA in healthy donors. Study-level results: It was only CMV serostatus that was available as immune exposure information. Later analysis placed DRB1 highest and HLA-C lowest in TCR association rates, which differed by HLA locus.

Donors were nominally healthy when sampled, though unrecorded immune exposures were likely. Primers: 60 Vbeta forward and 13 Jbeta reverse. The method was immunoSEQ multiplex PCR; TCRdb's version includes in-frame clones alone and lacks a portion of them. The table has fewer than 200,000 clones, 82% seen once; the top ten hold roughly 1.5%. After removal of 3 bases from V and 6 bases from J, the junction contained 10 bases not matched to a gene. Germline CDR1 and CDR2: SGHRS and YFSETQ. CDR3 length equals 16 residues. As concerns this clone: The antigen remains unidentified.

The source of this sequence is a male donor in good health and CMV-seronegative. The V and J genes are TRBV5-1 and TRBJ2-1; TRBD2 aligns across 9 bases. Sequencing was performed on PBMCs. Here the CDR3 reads CASSWTSGRSGNEQFF. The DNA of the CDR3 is TGCGCCAGCAGCTGGACCAGCGGGAGGTCGGGCAATGAGCAGTTCTTC.